This entry features one T cell receptor beta chain sequence. TCRdb's table, derived via immunoSEQ multiplex PCR, lists solely in-frame clones and lacks some. The table records about 83,000 clones, 87% of them present only once. This specimen belongs to a study of blood T cell repertoires in COVID-19. This CDR3 region has 15 residues. Germline trimming cut 2 bases from V and 0 bases from J; bases unmatched to any gene: 3. Germline CDR1 SGDLS, CDR2 YYNGEE. Sequenced material: peripheral blood. This clonotype was obtained from a woman aged 50 to 65 with active or convalescent COVID-19. The chain has TRBV9 and TRBJ2-7, with 9 bases fitting TRBD2. In DNA, the CDR3 is TGTGCCAGCAGCGTCGGGACTAGCTTCTCCTACGAGCAGTACTTC. Its translation: CASSVGTSFSYEQYF.